A selection of T cell receptor beta chains follows, all from one sample in a study of T-cell reconstitution after alpha-beta-depleted transplantation in children. A single record per CDR3 protein comes from TCRdb applying MiXCR to the PCR reads. In the table there are 60,000 to 85,000 distinct CDR3 sequences, approximately 18% of which are singletons. The specimen comprised PBMCs, mostly from graft donor cells, sampled 360 days after TCRalphabeta/CD19-depleted stem cell transplant. The receptors originated from a male patient aged 2-15 years who had a stem cell transplant for acute lymphoblastic leukemia, so the T cells may come from the graft donor. CDR3s leave out the opening cysteine and the closing phenylalanine or tryptophan. Size values are once, few and many counts, or a class for expanded clones, and some rows have none.

CDR3: ASKLQGAGRETQY; J: TRBJ2-5; size: .; length: 13; V: TRBV2
CDR3: ASSLANEQF; J: TRBJ2-1; size: many; length: 9; V: TRBV7-9
CDR3: ASSSSGRSTDTQY; J: TRBJ2-3; size: .; length: 13; V: TRBV11-3
CDR3: ASSTRTGANGKLF; J: TRBJ1-4; size: .; length: 13; V: TRBV25-1
CDR3: ASSLPYTKENGYT; J: TRBJ1-2; size: few; length: 13; V: TRBV5-1
CDR3: ASSMTGRTEAF; J: TRBJ1-1; size: few; length: 11; V: TRBV12-3/TRBV12-4
CDR3: ASTPFLTSRSYNEQF; J: TRBJ2-1; size: .; length: 15; V: TRBV12-3/TRBV12-4
CDR3: ASTDRPYEQY; J: TRBJ2-7; size: .; length: 10; V: TRBV18
CDR3: ASSLQGHYGYT; J: TRBJ1-2; size: many; length: 11; V: TRBV12-3/TRBV12-4
CDR3: ASSLLAGGNNEQF; J: TRBJ2-1; size: .; length: 13; V: TRBV3-1
CDR3: ASSLRTDPYNEQF; J: TRBJ2-1; size: .; length: 13; V: TRBV7-9
CDR3: ASSATGSVSYEQY; J: TRBJ2-7; size: .; length: 13; V: TRBV9
CDR3: AIKGAGTGRHTQY; J: TRBJ2-3; size: many; length: 13; V: TRBV10-3
CDR3: ATSDSGTSGLAKNIQY; J: TRBJ2-4; size: few; length: 16; V: TRBV24-1
CDR3: ASSLTDSSYEQY; J: TRBJ2-7; size: many; length: 12; V: TRBV7-6
CDR3: ATSDIGTSGRGPYNEQF; J: TRBJ2-1; size: few; length: 17; V: TRBV24-1
CDR3: ASSRTQLPRETQY; J: TRBJ2-5; size: many; length: 13; V: TRBV5-1
CDR3: SAPGGYGYT; J: TRBJ1-2; size: few; length: 9; V: TRBV20-1
CDR3: ASSLAGPEYEQY; J: TRBJ2-7; size: many; length: 12; V: TRBV7-9
CDR3: ASSSPNSGTEEETQY; J: TRBJ2-5; size: .; length: 15; V: TRBV11-2
CDR3: SVEDRGRGSAGELF; J: TRBJ2-2; size: many; length: 14; V: TRBV29-1
CDR3: SARELAGGPYNEQF; J: TRBJ2-1; size: .; length: 14; V: TRBV20-1
CDR3: SVQASRGKLF; J: TRBJ1-4; size: .; length: 10; V: TRBV29-1